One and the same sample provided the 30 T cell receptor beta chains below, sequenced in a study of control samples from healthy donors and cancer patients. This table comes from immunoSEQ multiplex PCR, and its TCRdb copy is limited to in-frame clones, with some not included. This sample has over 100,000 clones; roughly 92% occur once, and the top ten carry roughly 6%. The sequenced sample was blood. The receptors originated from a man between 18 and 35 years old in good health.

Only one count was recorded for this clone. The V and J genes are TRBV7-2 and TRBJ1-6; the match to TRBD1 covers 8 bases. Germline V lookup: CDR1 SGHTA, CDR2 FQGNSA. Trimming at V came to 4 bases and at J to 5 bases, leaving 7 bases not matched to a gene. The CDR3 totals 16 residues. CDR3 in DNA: TGTGCCAGCAGCTCTACCCGACAGGGGAATAATTCACCCCTCCACTTT. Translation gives CASSSTRQGNNSPLHF.

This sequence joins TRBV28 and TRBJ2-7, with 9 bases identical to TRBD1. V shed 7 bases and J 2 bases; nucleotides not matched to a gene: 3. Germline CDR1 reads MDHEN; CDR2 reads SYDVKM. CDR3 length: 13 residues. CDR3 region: CASNRDRAYEQYF. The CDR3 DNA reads TGTGCCAGCAATCGGGACAGGGCCTACGAGCAGTACTTC.

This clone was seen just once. The CDR3 coding sequence is TGTGCCAGTAGTATCAGGGGGGATCGAGACAGCGCGAGTTTTGAAGCTTTCTTT. Amino acid sequence: CASSIRGDRDSASFEAFF. This sequence joins TRBV19 and TRBJ1-1; 7 bases match TRBD1. The CDR3 spans 18 residues. V was clipped by 3 bases and J by 7 bases; unmatched bases: 20. CDR1 is LNHDA, CDR2 SQIVND, per germline (reference sequence).

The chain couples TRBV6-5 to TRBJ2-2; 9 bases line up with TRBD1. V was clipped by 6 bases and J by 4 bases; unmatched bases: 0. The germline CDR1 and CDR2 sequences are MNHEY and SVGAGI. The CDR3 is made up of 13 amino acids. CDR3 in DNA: TGTGCCAGCAGGACAGGGGGCACCGGGGAGCTGTTTTTT. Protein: CASRTGGTGELFF.

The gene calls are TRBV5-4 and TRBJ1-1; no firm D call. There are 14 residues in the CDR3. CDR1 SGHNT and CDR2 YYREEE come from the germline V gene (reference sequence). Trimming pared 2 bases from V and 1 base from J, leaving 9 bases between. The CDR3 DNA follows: TGTGCCAGCAGCTTAAAGACCGGGAACACTGAAGCTTTCTTT. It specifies CASSLKTGNTEAFF.

This CDR3 reads CASSLRDRALEYGYTF. The CDR3 DNA reads TGTGCCAGCAGCTTACGGGACAGGGCCTTGGAGTATGGCTACACCTTC. This rearrangement joins TRBV5-5 to TRBJ1-2; 9 bases map to TRBD1. Trimming at V came to 2 bases and at J to 5 bases, leaving 10 bases not matched to a gene. The germline CDR1 and CDR2 sequences are SGHKS and YYEKEE (reference sequence). The CDR3 has 16 amino acids.

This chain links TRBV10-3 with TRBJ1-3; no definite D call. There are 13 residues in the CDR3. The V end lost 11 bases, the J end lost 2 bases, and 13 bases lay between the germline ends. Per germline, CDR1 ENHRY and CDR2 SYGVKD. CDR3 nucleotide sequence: TGTGCCGTATTGGTTGGTGCTGGAAACACCATATATTTT. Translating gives CAVLVGAGNTIYF.

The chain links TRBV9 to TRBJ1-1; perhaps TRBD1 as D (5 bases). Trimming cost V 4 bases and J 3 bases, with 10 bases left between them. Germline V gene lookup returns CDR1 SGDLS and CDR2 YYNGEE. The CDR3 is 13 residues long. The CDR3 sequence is CASSPGTYTEAFF. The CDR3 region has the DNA TGTGCCAGCAGCCCCGGGACCTACACTGAAGCTTTCTTT.

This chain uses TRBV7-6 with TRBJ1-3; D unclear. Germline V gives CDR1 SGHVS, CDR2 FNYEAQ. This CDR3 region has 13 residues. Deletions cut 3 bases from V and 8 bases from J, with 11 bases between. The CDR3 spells CASSFTIRDTIYF. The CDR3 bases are TGTGCCAGCAGCTTTACAATCCGGGACACCATATATTTT.

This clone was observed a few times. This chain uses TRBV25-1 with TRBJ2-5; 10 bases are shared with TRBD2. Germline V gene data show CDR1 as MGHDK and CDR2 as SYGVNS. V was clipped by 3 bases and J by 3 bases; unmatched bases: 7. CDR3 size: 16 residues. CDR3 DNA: TGTGCCAGCAGTGAGGGCCTAGCGGGGGCCGAAGAGACCCAGTACTTC. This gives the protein CASSEGLAGAEETQYF.

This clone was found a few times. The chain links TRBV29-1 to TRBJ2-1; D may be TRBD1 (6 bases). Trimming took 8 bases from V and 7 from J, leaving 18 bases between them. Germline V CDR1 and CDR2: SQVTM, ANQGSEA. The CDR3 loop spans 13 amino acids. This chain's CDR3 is CSSQQGFLNEQFF. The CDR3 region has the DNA TGCAGCTCCCAGCAGGGGTTTCTGAATGAGCAGTTCTTC.

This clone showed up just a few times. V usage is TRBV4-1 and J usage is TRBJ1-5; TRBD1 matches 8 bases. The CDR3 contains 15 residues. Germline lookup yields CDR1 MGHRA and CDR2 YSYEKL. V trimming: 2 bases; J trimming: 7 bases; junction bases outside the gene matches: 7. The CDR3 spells CASSQYGQGGQPQHF. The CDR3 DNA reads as TGCGCCAGCAGCCAATACGGACAGGGTGGGCAGCCCCAGCATTTT.

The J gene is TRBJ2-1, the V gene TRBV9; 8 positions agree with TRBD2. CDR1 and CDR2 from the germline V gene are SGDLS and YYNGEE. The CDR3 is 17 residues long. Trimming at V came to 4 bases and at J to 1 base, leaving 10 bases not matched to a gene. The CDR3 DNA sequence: TGTGCCAGCAGCCCAGGCGGCGGGGGGACTTCCTACAATGAGCAGTTCTTC. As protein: CASSPGGGGTSYNEQFF.

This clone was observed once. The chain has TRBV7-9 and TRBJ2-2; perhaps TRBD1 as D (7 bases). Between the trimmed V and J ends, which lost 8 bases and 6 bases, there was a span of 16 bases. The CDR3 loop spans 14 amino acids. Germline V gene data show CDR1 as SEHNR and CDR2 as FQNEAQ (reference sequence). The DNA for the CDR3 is TGTGCCAGCGCCGGAGGCAGGGGGGCCGGGGAGCTGTTTTTT. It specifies CASAGGRGAGELFF.

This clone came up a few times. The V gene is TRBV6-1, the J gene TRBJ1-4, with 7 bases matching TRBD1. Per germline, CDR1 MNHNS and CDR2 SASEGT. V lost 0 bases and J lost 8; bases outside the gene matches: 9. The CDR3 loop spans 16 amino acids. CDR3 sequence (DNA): TGTGCCAGCAGTGAAGCGACAGGGCAGGGCGGAGAAAAACTGTTTTTT. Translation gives CASSEATGQGGEKLFF.

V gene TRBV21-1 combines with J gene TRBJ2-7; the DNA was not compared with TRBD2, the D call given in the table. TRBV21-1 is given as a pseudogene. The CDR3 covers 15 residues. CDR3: CASSNWSVVIHEQYF. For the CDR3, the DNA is TGTGCCAGCAGCAATTGGTCGGTAGTCATCCACGAGCAGTACTTC.

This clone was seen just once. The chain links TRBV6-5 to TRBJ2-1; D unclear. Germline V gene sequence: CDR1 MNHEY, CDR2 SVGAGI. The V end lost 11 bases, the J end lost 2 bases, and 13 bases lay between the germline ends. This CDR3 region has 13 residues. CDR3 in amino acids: CACKDGAYNEQFF. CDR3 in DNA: TGTGCCTGTAAAGACGGAGCCTACAATGAGCAGTTCTTC.

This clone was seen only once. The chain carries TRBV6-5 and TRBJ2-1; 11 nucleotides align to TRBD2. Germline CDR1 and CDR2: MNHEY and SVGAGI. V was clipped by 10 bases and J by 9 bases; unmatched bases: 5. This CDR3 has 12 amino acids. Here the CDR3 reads CATAGTSGEQFF. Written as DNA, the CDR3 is TGTGCCACCGCCGGGACTAGCGGTGAGCAGTTCTTC.

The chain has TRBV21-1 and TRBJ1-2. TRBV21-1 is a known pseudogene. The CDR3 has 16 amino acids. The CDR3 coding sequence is TGTGCCAGCAGCAAAGCGCCGCAGGGACTTAACTATGGCTACACCTTC. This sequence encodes CASSKAPQGLNYGYTF.

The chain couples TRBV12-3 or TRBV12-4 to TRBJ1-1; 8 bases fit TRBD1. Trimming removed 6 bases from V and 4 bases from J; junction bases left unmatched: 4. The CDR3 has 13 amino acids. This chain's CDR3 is CASRRTGSTEAFF. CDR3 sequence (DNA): TGTGCCAGCAGACGGACAGGGAGCACTGAAGCTTTCTTT.

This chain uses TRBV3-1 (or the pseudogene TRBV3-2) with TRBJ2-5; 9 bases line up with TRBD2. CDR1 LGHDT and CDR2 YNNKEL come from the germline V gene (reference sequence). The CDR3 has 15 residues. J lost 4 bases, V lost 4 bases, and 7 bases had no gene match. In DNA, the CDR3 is TGTGCCAGCAGCCCCCTTACTAGCGGGCTAGAGACCCAGTACTTC. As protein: CASSPLTSGLETQYF.

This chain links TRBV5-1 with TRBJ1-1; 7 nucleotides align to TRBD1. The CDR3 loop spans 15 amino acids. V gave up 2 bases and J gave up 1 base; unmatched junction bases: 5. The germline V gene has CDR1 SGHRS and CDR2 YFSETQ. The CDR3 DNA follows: TGCGCCAGCAGCTTACCGGGACAGCCGAACACTGAAGCTTTCTTT. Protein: CASSLPGQPNTEAFF.

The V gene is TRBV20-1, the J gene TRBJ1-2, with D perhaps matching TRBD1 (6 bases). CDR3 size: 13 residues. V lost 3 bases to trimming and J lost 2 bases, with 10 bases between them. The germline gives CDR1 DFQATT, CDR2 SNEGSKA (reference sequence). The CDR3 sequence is CSASTGTNYGYTF. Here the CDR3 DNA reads TGCAGTGCTAGTACAGGGACGAACTATGGCTACACCTTC.

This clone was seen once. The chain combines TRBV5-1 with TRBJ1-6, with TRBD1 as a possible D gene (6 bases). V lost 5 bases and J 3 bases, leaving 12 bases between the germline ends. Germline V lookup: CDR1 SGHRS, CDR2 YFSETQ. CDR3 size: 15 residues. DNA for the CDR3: TGCGCCAGCAGATCTAGGACAGACTATAATTCACCCCTCCACTTT. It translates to CASRSRTDYNSPLHF.

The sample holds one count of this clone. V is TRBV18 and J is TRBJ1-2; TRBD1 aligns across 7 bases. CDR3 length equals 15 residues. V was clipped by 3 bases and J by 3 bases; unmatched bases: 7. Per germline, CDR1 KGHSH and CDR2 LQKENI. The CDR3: CASSPGDRVDYGYTF. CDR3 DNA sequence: TGTGCCAGCTCACCTGGAGACAGGGTCGACTATGGCTACACCTTC.

The CDR3 protein is CASSPLGDKGFF. The DNA of the CDR3 is TGTGCCAGCTCCCCCCTGGGGGACAAAGGGTTCTTC. The genes are TRBV2 and TRBJ2-1; perhaps TRBD1 as D (6 bases). Germline CDR1 is SNHLY and CDR2 is FYNNEI. The V gene lost 8 bases and the J gene lost 15 bases, with 20 bases spanning the gap. CDR3 length equals 12 residues.

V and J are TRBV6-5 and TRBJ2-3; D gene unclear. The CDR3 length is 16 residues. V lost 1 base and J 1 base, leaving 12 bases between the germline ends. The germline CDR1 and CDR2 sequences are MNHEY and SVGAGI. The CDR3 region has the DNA TGTGCCAGCAGTTACTTGGGCGGCACGCGCACAGATACGCAGTATTTT. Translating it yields CASSYLGGTRTDTQYF.

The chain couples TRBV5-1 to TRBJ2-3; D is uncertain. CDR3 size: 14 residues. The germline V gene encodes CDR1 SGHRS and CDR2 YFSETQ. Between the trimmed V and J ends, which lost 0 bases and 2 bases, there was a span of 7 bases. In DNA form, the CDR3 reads TGCGCCAGCAGCTTGGCACAGTCCACAGATACGCAGTATTTT. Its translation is CASSLAQSTDTQYF.

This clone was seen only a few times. The chain's CDR3 is CASSQDNYEQYF. The CDR3 DNA reads TGTGCCAGCAGCCAAGATAACTACGAGCAGTACTTC. The chain employs TRBV3-1 (or the pseudogene TRBV3-2) and TRBJ2-7; unclear D gene. Trimming pared 0 bases from V and 3 bases from J, leaving 3 bases between. Germline V gives CDR1 LGHDT, CDR2 YNNKEL (reference sequence). The CDR3 has 12 residues.

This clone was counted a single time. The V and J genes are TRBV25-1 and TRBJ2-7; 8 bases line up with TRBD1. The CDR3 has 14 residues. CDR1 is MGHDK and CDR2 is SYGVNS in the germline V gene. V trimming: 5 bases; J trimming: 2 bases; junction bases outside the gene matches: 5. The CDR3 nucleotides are TGTGCCAGCAGTCGACGGACAGGGACCTACGAGCAGTACTTC. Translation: CASSRRTGTYEQYF.